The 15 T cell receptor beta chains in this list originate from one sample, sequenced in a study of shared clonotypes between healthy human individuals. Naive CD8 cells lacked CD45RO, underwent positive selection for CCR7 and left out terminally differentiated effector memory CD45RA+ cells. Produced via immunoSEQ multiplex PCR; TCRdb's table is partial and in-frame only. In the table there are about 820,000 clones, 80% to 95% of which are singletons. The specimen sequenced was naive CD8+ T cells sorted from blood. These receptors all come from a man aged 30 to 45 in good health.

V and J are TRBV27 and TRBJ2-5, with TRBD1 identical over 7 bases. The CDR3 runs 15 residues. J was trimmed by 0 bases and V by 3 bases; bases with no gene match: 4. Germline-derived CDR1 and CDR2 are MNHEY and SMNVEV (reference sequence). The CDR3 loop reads CASSLTGPHQETQYF. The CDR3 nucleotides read TGTGCCAGCAGTTTGACAGGGCCTCACCAAGAGACCCAGTACTTC.

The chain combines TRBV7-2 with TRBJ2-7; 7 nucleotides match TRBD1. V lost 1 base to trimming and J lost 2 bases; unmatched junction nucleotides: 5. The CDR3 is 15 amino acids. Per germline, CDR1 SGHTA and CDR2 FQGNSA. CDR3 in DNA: TGTGCCAGCAGCTTAGAGGGGGCAGTTACCTACGAGCAGTACTTC. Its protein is CASSLEGAVTYEQYF.

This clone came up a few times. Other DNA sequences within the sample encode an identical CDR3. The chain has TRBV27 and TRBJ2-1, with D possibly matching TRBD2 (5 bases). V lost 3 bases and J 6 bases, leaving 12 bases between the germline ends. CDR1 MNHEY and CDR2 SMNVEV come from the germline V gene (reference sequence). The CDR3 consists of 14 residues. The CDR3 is CASSLGLAGNEQFF. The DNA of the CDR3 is TGTGCCAGCAGTTTGGGTCTAGCAGGCAATGAGCAGTTCTTC.

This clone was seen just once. The CDR3: CAIKARGVGTEAFF. CDR3 in DNA: TGTGCCATCAAGGCGCGGGGGGTGGGAACTGAAGCTTTCTTT. The chain links TRBV10-3 to TRBJ1-1, with D maybe TRBD1 (5 bases). The germline CDR1 and CDR2 sequences are ENHRY and SYGVKD. The CDR3 sequence is 14 residues long. Trimming shortened V by 7 bases and J by 5 bases, and 17 bases separated the two germline ends.

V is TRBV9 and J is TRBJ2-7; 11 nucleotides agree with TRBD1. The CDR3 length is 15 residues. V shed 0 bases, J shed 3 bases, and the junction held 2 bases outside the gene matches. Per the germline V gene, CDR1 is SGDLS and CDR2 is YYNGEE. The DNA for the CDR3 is TGTGCCAGCAGCGTAGGTGGGACAGGGGGCTACGAGCAGTACTTC. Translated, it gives CASSVGGTGGYEQYF.

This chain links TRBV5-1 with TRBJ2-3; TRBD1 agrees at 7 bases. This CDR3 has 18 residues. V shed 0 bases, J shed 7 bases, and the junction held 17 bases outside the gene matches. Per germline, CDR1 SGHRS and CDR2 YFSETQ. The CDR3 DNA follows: TGCGCCAGCAGCTTGGCCGCTTCACAGGGGTCTGTAGTCCATACGCAGTATTTT. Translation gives CASSLAASQGSVVHTQYF.

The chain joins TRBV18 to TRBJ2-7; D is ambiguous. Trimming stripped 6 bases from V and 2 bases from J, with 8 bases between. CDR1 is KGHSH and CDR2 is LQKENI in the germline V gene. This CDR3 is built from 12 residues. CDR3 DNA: TGTGCCAGCTCCCACGGCCCCTACGAGCAGTACTTC. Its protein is CASSHGPYEQYF.

The CDR3 region is CASSGQGEGADTQYF. The CDR3 DNA follows: TGTGCCAGCAGCGGTCAGGGGGAAGGGGCAGATACGCAGTATTTT. The chain employs TRBV7-9 and TRBJ2-3, with 7 bases that match TRBD1. Germline loops: CDR1 SEHNR, CDR2 FQNEAQ (reference sequence). The CDR3 is 15 residues long. J gave up 4 bases and V 5 bases, and 9 bases lay outside the gene matches.

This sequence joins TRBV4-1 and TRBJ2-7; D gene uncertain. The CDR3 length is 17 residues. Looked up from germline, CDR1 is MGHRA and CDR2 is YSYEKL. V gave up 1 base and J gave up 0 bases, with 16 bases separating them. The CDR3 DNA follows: TGCGCCAGCAGCCAAGGTCCCGGCACCTCGAGCTCCTACGAGCAGTACTTC. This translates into CASSQGPGTSSSYEQYF.

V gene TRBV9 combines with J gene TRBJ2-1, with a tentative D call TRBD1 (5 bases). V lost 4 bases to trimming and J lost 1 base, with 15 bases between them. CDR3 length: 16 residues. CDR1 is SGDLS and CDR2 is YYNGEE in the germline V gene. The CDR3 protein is CASSPQGSGSYNEQFF. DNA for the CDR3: TGTGCCAGCAGCCCGCAGGGTAGTGGTTCCTACAATGAGCAGTTCTTC.

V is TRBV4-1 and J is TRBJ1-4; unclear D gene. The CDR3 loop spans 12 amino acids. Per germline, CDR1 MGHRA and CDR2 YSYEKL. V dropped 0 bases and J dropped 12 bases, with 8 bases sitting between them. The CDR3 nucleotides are TGCGCCAGCAGCCAAGATGCCGAAGAACTGTTTTTT. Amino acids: CASSQDAEELFF.

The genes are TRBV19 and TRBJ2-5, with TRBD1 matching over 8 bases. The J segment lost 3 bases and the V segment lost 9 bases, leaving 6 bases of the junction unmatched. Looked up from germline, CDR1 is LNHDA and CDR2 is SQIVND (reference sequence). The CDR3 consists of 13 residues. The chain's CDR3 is CASQTGAEETQYF. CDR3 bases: TGTGCCAGCCAGACAGGGGCGGAAGAGACCCAGTACTTC.

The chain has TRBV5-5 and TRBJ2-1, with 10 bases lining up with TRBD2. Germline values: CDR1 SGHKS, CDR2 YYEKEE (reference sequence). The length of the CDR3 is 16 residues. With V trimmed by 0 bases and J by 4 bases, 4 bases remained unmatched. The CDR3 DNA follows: TGTGCCAGCAGCTTGGTGCTACTAGCGGGGTACAATGAGCAGTTCTTC. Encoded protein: CASSLVLLAGYNEQFF.

In DNA form, the CDR3 reads TGTGCCAGCAGCTTGTACTACAATGAGCAGTTCTTC. Translation: CASSLYYNEQFF. V usage is TRBV5-6 and J usage is TRBJ2-1; no clear D. The CDR3 loop spans 12 amino acids. V was clipped by 1 base and J by 3 bases, with 2 bases between them. Germline V CDR1 and CDR2: SGHDT, YYEEEE.

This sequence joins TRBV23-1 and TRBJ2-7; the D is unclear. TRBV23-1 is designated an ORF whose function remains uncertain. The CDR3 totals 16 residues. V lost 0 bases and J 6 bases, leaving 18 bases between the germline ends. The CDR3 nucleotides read TGCGCCAGCAGTCAATCGGGCAGCAATTCCTCCAGCGAGCAGTACTTC. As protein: CASSQSGSNSSSEQYF.